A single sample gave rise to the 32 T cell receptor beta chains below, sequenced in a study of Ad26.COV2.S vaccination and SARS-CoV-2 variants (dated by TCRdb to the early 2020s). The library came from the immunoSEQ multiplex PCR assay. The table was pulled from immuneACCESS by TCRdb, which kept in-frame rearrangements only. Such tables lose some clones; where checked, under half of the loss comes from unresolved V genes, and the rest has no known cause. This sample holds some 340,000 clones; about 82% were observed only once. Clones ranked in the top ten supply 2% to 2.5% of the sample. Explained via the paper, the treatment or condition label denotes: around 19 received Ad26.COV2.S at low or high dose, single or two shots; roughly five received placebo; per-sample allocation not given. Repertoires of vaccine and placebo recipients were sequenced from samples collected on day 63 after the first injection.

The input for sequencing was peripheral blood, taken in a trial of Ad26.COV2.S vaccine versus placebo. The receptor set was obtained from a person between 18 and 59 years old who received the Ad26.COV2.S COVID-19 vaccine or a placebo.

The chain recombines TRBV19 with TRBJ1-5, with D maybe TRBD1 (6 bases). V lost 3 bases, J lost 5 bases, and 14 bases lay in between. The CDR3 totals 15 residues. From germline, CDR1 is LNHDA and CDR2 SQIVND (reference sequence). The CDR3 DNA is TGTGCCAGTAGTATCGGCGGACAGACATATCAGCCCCAGCATTTT. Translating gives CASSIGGQTYQPQHF.

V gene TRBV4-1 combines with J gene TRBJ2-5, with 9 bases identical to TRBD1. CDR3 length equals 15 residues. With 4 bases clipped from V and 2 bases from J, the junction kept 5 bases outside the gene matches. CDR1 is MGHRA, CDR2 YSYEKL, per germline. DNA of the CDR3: TGCGCCAGCAGCCCGGGGGACAGGGTTCAAGAGACCCAGTACTTC. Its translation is CASSPGDRVQETQYF.

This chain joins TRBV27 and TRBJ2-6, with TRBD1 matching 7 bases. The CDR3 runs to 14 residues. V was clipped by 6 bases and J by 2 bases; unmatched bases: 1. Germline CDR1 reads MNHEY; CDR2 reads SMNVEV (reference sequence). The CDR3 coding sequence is TGTGCCAGCAGCCAGGGGGCTGGGGCCAACGTCCTGACTTTC. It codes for CASSQGAGANVLTF.

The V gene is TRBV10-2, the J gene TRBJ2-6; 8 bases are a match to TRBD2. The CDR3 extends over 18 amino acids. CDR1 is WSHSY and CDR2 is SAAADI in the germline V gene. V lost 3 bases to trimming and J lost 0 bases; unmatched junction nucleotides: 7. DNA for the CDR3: TGCGCCAGCAGTGATCCCCGGGGGGGCACCTCTGGGGCCAACGTCCTGACTTTC. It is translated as CASSDPRGGTSGANVLTF.

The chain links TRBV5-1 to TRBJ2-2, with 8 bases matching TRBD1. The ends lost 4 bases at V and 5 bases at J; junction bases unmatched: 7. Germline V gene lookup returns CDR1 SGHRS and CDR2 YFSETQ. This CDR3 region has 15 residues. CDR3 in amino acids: CASSHGQGLTGELFF. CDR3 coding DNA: TGCGCCAGCAGCCACGGACAGGGTTTAACCGGGGAGCTGTTTTTT.

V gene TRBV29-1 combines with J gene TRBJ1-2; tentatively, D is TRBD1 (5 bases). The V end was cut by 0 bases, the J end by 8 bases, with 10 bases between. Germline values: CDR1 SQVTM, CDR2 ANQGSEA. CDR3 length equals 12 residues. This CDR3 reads CSVEDQRDGYTF. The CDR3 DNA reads TGCAGCGTTGAAGATCAAAGGGACGGCTACACCTTC.

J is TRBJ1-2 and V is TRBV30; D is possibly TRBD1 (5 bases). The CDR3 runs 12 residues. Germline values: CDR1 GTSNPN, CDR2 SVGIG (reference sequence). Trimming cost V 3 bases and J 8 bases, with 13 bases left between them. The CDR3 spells CAWREGRLGYTF. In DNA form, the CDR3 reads TGTGCCTGGAGGGAGGGACGGCTAGGCTACACCTTC. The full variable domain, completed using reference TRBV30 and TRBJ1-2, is SQTIHQWPATLVQPVGSPLSLECTVEGTSNPNLYWYRQAAGRGLQLLFYSVGIGQISSEVPQNLSASRPQDRQFILSSKKLLLSDSGFYLCAWREGRLGYTFGSGTRLTVV.

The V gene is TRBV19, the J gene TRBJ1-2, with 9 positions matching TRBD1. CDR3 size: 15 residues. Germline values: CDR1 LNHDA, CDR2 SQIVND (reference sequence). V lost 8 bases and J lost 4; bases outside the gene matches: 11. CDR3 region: CASGPGQGASYGYTF. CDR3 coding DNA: TGTGCCAGTGGACCGGGACAGGGAGCTAGCTATGGCTACACCTTC.

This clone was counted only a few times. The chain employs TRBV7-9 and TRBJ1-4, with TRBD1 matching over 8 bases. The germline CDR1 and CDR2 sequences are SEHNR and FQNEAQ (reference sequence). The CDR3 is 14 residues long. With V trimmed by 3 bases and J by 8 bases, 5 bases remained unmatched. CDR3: CASSFQGAREKLFF. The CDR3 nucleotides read TGTGCCAGCAGCTTCCAGGGGGCGCGAGAAAAACTGTTTTTT. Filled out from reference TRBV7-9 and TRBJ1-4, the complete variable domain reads DTGVSQNPRHKITKRGQNVTFRCDPISEHNRLYWYRQTLGQGPEFLTYFQNEAQLEKSRLLSDRFSAERPKGSFSTLEIQRTEQGDSAMYLCASSFQGAREKLFFGSGTQLSVL.

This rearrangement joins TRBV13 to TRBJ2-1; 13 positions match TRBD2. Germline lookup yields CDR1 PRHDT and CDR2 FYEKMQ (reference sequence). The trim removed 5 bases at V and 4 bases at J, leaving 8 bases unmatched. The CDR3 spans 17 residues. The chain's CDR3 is CASSQRTSGGKYNEQFF. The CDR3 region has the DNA TGTGCCAGCAGCCAAAGGACTAGCGGGGGAAAATACAATGAGCAGTTCTTC.

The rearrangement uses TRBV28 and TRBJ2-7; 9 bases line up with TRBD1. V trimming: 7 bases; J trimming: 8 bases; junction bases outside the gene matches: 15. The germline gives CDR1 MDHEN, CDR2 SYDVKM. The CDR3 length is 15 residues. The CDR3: CASTLNAGQGQQQYF. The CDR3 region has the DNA TGTGCCAGCACCCTTAATGCGGGACAGGGTCAACAGCAGTACTTC.

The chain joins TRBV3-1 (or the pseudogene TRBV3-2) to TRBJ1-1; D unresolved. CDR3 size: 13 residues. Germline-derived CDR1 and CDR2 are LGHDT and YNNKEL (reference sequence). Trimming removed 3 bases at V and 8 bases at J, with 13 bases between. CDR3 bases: TGTGCCAGCAGCCATGAGGAGGGATCCGAAGCTTTCTTT. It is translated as CASSHEEGSEAFF.

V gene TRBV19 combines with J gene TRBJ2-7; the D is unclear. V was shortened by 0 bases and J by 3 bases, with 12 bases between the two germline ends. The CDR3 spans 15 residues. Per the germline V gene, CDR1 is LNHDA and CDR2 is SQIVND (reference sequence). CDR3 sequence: CASSIEFLRSYEQYF. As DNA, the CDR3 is TGTGCCAGTAGTATAGAGTTCCTGCGGAGCTACGAGCAGTACTTC.

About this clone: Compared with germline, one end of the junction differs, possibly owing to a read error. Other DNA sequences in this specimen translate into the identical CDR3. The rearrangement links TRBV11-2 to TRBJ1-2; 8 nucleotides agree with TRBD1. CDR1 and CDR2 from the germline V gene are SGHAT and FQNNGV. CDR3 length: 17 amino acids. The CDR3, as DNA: TGTGCCAGCAGCTTAGCCTCCGGGACAGGCGCCCTCTATGGCTACACCTTT. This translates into CASSLASGTGALYGYTF.

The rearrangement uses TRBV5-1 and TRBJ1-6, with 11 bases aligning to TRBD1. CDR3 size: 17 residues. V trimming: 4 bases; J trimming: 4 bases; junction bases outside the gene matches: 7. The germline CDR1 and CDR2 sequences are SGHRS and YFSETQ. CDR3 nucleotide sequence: TGCGCCAGCAGCCCTAGGACAGGGGGCAATTATAATTCACCCCTCCACTTT. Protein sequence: CASSPRTGGNYNSPLHF.

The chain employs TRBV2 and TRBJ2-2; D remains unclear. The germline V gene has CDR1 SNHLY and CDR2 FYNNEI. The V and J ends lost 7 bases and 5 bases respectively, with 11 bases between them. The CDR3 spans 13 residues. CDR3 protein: CASTIGPTGELFF. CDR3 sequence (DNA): TGTGCCAGCACTATCGGACCGACCGGGGAGCTGTTTTTT.

This CDR3 reads CASSPRVTEAFF. CDR3 in DNA: TGTGCCAGCTCACCACGGGTTACTGAAGCTTTCTTT. The chain carries TRBV18 and TRBJ1-1; no reliable D call. Germline V gene sequence: CDR1 KGHSH, CDR2 LQKENI. The V and J ends lost 1 base and 5 bases respectively, with 5 bases between them. The CDR3 totals 12 residues.

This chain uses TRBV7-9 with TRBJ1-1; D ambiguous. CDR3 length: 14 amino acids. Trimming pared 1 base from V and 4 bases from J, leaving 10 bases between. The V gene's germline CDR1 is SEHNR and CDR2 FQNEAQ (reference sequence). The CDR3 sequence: CASSLEGAGTEAFF. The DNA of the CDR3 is TGTGCCAGCAGCTTAGAGGGCGCTGGCACTGAAGCTTTCTTT.

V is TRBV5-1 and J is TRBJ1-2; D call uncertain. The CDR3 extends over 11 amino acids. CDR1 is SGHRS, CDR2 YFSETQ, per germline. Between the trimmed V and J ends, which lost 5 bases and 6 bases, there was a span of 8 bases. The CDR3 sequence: CASSRGDGYTF. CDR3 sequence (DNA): TGCGCCAGCAGTAGAGGAGATGGCTACACCTTC.

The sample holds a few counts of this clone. The CDR3 bases are TGTGCCAGTAGTATTAATCCCAGGGCGTACTATGGCTACACCTTC. Amino acids: CASSINPRAYYGYTF. The chain carries TRBV19 and TRBJ1-2; a possible D gene is TRBD1 (5 bases). Germline loops: CDR1 LNHDA, CDR2 SQIVND (reference sequence). V dropped 3 bases and J dropped 3 bases, with 14 bases sitting between them. The CDR3 has 15 amino acids.

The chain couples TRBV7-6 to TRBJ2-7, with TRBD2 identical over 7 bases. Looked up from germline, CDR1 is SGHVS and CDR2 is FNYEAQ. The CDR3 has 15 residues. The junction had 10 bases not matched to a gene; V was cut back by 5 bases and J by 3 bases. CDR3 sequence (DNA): TGTGCCAGCAGCGTAACCGGGACTAACCTCTACGAGCAGTACTTC. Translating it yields CASSVTGTNLYEQYF. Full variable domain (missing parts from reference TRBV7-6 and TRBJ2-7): GAGVSQSPRYKVTKRGQDVALRCDPISGHVSLYWYRQALGQGPEFLTYFNYEAQQDKSGLPNDRFSAERPEGSISTLTIQRTEQRDSAMYRCASSVTGTNLYEQYFGPGTRLTVT.

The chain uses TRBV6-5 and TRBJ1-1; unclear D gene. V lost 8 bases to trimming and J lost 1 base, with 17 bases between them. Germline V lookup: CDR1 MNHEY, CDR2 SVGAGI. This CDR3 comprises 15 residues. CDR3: CASDLTGRSNTEAFF. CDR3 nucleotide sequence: TGTGCCAGCGACCTAACTGGACGGTCGAACACTGAAGCTTTCTTT.

CDR3 sequence (DNA): TGTGCCAGCAGCTCAGCAGTAACCCAGCATTTT. Its translation: CASSSAVTQHF. This chain joins TRBV7-2 and TRBJ1-5; no clear D. CDR3 length equals 11 residues. The V gene lost 4 bases and the J gene lost 11 bases, with 9 bases spanning the gap. Germline lookup yields CDR1 SGHTA and CDR2 FQGNSA.

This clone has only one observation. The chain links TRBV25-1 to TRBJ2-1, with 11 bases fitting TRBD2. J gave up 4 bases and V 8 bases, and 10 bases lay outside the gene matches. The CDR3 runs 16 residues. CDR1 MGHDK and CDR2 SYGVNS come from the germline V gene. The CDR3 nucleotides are TGTGCCAGCGGGAGTACGGGACTAGCGGAATACAATGAGCAGTTCTTC. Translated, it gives CASGSTGLAEYNEQFF.

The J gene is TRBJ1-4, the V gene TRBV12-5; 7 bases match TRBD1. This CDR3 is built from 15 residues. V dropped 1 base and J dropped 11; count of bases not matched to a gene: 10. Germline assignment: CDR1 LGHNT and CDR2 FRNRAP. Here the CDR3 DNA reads TGTGCTAGTGGTTTGGCTATAGGACAGGTCACGAAACTGTTTTTT. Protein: CASGLAIGQVTKLFF.

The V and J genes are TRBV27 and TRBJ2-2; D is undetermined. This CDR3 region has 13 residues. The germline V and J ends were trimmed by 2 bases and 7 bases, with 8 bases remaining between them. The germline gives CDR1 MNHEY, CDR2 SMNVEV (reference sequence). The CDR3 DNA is TGTGCCAGCAGTTTACGATCTGGCGGGGAGCTGTTTTTT. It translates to CASSLRSGGELFF.

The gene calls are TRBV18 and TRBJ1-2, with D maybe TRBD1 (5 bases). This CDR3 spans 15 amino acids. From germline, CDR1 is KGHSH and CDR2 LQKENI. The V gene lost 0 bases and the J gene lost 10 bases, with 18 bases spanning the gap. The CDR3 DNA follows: TGTGCCAGCTCACCACCCAGCAGGGCGCTCATAGACTACACCTTC. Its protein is CASSPPSRALIDYTF.

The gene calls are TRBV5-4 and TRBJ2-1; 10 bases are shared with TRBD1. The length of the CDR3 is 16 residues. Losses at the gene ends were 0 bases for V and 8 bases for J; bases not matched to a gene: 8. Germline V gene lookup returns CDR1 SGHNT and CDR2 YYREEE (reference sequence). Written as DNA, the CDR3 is TGTGCCAGCAGCTTGGTTTCGGGACAGGGGAGCGATGAGCAGTTCTTC. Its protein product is CASSLVSGQGSDEQFF. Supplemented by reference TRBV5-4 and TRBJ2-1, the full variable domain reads ETGVTQSPTHLIKTRGQQVTLRCSSQSGHNTVSWYQQALGQGPQFIFQYYREEENGRGNFPPRFSGLQFPNYSSELNVNALELDDSALYLCASSLVSGQGSDEQFFGPGTRLTVL.

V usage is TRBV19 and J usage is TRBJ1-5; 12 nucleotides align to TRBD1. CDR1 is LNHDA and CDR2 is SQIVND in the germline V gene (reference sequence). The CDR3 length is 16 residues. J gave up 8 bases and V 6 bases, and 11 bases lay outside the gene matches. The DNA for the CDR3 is TGTGCCAGTAGATCCGGGACAGGGGGCCCGGGGAAGCCCCAGCATTTT. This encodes CASRSGTGGPGKPQHF.

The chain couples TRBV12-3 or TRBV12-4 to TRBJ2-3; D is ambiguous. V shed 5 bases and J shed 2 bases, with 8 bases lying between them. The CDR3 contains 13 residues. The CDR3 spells CASSPDHTDTQYF. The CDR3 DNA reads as TGTGCCAGCAGTCCCGACCACACAGATACGCAGTATTTT.

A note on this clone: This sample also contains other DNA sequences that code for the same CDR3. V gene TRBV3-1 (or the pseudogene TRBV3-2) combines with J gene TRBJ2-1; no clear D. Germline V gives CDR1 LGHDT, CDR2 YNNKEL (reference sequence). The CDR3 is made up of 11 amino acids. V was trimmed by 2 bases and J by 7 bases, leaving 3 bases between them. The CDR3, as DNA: TGTGCCAGCAGCCAACTAAATGAGCAGTTCTTC. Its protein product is CASSQLNEQFF.

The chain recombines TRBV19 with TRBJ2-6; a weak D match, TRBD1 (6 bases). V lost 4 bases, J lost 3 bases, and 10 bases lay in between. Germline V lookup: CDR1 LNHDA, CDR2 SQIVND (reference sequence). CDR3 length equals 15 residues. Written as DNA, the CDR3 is TGTGCCAGTAGTACCCAGGGGTTTGGGGCCAACGTCCTGACTTTC. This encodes CASSTQGFGANVLTF.